This is a list of T cell receptor beta chains from one sample in a study of T cell repertoires in cytomegalovirus infection. No antigen has been assigned to these receptors. One entry per CDR3 protein results from TCRdb running MiXCR on the reads. The table lists some 800,000 distinct CDR3 sequences, less than 35% of them singletons. The input for sequencing was cultured CD8+ T cells from PBMCs, taken from culture after CMV antigen stimulation. The receptors here all came from a human donor in good health (CMV status not recorded). Some clones in this sample may be carry-over from other donors' samples. CDR3s include the opening cysteine and the closing phenylalanine or tryptophan. D genes are given only for firm matches. Some rows mark clone size as missing; the rest say once, few, many or name a class of expanded clone.

V	D	size	J	length	CDR3	DNA
TRBV6-1	-	-	TRBJ1-5	16	CASSEAPGFGNQPQHF	TGTGCCAGCAGTGAAGCGCCAGGGTTTGGCAATCAGCCCCAGCATTTT
TRBV23-1	-	few	TRBJ2-5	12	CASSHPLAAQYF	TGCGCCAGCAGTCACCCCTTAGCAGCCCAGTACTTC
TRBV7-7	TRBD2	few	TRBJ2-5	17	CASSIFSGTNLGETQYF	TGTGCTAGCAGCATATTTTCCGGGACTAACTTAGGAGAGACCCAGTACTTC
TRBV27	-	few	TRBJ2-1	13	CASSLSAVNEQFF	TGTGCCAGCAGTTTATCCGCGGTGAATGAGCAGTTCTTC
TRBV28	-	-	TRBJ2-5	13	CASRTEYQETQYF	TGTGCCAGCAGGACAGAGTACCAAGAGACCCAGTACTTC
TRBV7-8	-	-	TRBJ2-7	17	CASSLGATSGSSYEQYF	TGTGCCAGCAGCTTAGGAGCGACGTCAGGGAGCTCCTACGAGCAGTACTTC
TRBV6-5	-	many	TRBJ2-6	15	CASSYSSGGANVLTF	TGTGCCAGCAGTTACTCATCGGGGGGGGCCAACGTCCTGACTTTC
TRBV6-6	-	-	TRBJ2-1	15	CASTLGHPSYNEQFF	TGTGCCAGCACCCTAGGACATCCCTCCTACAATGAGCAGTTCTTC
TRBV10-3	-	-	TRBJ1-1	12	CAISEPPTEAFF	TGTGCCATCAGTGAGCCCCCAACTGAAGCTTTCTTT
TRBV7-9	TRBD1	-	TRBJ2-7	15	CASSSRDRFSYEQYF	TGTGCCAGCAGCAGCCGGGACAGGTTTTCCTACGAGCAGTACTTC
TRBV14	-	-	TRBJ2-7	16	CASSQDRGAGSYEQYF	TGTGCCAGCAGCCAAGATAGGGGGGCAGGCTCCTACGAGCAGTACTTC
TRBV7-9	-	few	TRBJ2-7	14	CASSLPADYYEQYF	TGTGCCAGCAGCCTGCCGGCAGATTACTACGAGCAGTACTTC
TRBV6-5	-	-	TRBJ2-7	15	CASSEREAGGNEQYF	TGTGCCAGCAGTGAAAGGGAAGCCGGGGGAAACGAGCAGTACTTC
TRBV7-2	TRBD1	many	TRBJ1-5	17	CASSLAAQGQGNQPQHF	TGTGCCAGCAGCTTAGCGGCCCAAGGACAGGGGAATCAGCCCCAGCATTTT
TRBV20-1	-	-	TRBJ1-1	12	CSARDVGFEAFF	TGCAGTGCTAGAGACGTGGGCTTTGAAGCTTTCTTT
TRBV7-9	TRBD2	-	TRBJ2-3	15	CASSFQGGSTDTQYF	TGTGCCAGCAGCTTCCAGGGAGGGAGCACAGATACGCAGTATTTT
TRBV19	TRBD1	few	TRBJ2-3	15	CASSIRGTGGDTQYF	TGTGCCAGTAGTATAAGGGGGACAGGGGGAGATACGCAGTATTTT
TRBV6-4	TRBD1	-	TRBJ2-3	17	CASSDSQGTASTDTQYF	TGTGCCAGCAGTGACTCGCAGGGGACAGCTAGCACAGATACGCAGTATTTT
TRBV27	TRBD1	many	TRBJ2-1	16	CASSYRGTGKDNEQFF	TGTGCCAGCAGTTATCGCGGGACAGGGAAGGACAATGAGCAGTTCTTC
TRBV7-9	TRBD1	many	TRBJ2-7	15	CASSLAGRGKDEQYF	TGTGCCAGCAGCTTAGCGGGCAGGGGGAAGGACGAGCAGTACTTC
TRBV29-1	-	few	TRBJ2-2	14	CSVDPGAAPGELFF	TGCAGCGTTGATCCAGGGGCGGCCCCAGGGGAGCTGTTTTTT
TRBV7-6	TRBD2	-	TRBJ2-1	15	CASSLERGENNEQFF	TGTGCTAGCAGCTTGGAGCGGGGGGAAAACAATGAGCAGTTCTTC
TRBV7-8	-	few	TRBJ2-7	13	CASSSKGGLEQYF	TGTGCCAGCAGCTCGAAGGGAGGTCTGGAGCAGTACTTC
TRBV6-5	-	many	TRBJ1-1	13	CASSYGRDTEAFF	TGTGCCAGCAGTTACGGGAGGGACACTGAAGCTTTCTTT
TRBV7-2	-	-	TRBJ2-1	14	CASSWVAGGTEPFF	-
TRBV7-9	-	-	TRBJ2-2	14	CASRPGSGTGELFF	TGTGCCAGCCGTCCTGGGTCGGGCACCGGGGAGCTGTTTTTT
TRBV20-1	-	-	TRBJ1-4	15	CSARNRDGPNEKLFF	TGCAGTGCGCGGAACCGGGACGGACCTAATGAAAAACTGTTTTTT
TRBV7-9	-	few	TRBJ1-1	15	CASSPQTGGNTEAFF	TGTGCCAGCAGCCCTCAAACGGGGGGGAACACTGAAGCTTTCTTT
TRBV5-1	TRBD1	-	TRBJ1-2	17	CASSLTNSGTGDYGYTF	TGCGCCAGCAGTTTGACAAATTCCGGGACAGGGGACTATGGCTACACCTTC
TRBV7-9	-	-	TRBJ1-1	13	CASSTTTNTEAFF	TGTGCCAGCAGCACGACAACGAACACTGAAGCTTTCTTT
TRBV27	-	once	TRBJ2-7	12	CASSLDRRSEYF	TGTGCCAGCAGTTTAGATCGGCGGTCAGAGTACTTC
TRBV23-1	-	few	TRBJ2-7	19	CASSQKAPFRQGVFYEQYF	TGCGCCAGCAGTCAGAAGGCGCCTTTCCGGCAGGGAGTTTTCTACGAGCAGTACTTC
TRBV19	TRBD2	few	TRBJ2-5	15	CASSLRTSEGETQYF	TGTGCCAGTAGTCTCCGGACTAGCGAGGGGGAGACCCAGTACTTC
TRBV29-1	-	-	TRBJ2-1	14	CSVEERANNNEQFF	TGCAGCGTTGAGGAGAGGGCCAACAACAATGAGCAGTTCTTC
TRBV7-8	-	-	TRBJ2-2	16	CASSNKGGFYTGELFF	TGTGCCAGCAGCAACAAGGGGGGGTTCTACACCGGGGAGCTGTTTTTT
TRBV28	-	-	TRBJ2-3	14	CASSFAGATDTQYF	TGTGCCAGCAGTTTCGCGGGGGCCACAGATACGCAGTATTTT
TRBV9	TRBD1	-	TRBJ1-2	15	CASSPPTGDHYGYTF	TGTGCCAGCAGCCCCCCGACAGGGGACCACTATGGCTACACCTTC
TRBV19	-	-	TRBJ1-5	14	CASSSQGNNQPQHF	TGTGCCAGTAGTTCCCAGGGGAACAATCAGCCCCAGCATTTT
TRBV5-5	-	-	TRBJ2-1	16	CASSLETGYSYNEQFF	TGTGCCAGCAGCTTGGAAACCGGGTATTCCTACAATGAGCAGTTCTTC
TRBV25-1	-	-	TRBJ2-7	14	CASSDYRVDYEQYF	TGTGCCAGCAGTGACTACAGGGTTGACTACGAGCAGTACTTC
TRBV5-4	TRBD2	-	TRBJ2-2	16	CASSDGTSVGAGELFF	TGTGCCAGCAGCGACGGGACTAGTGTTGGCGCCGGGGAGCTGTTTTTT
TRBV6-5	TRBD1	-	TRBJ2-7	15	CASTLIVQGVYEQYF	TGTGCCAGCACTCTAATCGTGCAGGGGGTCTACGAGCAGTACTTC
TRBV7-3	-	-	TRBJ1-2	14	CASSLSGDYYGYTF	TGTGCCAGCAGCTTAAGCGGGGACTACTATGGCTACACCTTC
TRBV25-1	-	-	TRBJ2-1	15	CASSDRRISSNEQFF	TGTGCCAGCAGTGACCGCCGTATTAGCTCGAATGAGCAGTTCTTC
TRBV4-2	-	-	TRBJ2-1	18	CASSQDTGSGGTYNEQFF	TGTGCCAGCAGCCAAGATACAGGGTCGGGGGGAACCTACAATGAGCAGTTCTTC
TRBV4-2	-	many	TRBJ2-5	12	CASSLHGETQYF	TGTGCCAGCAGCCTCCACGGGGAGACCCAGTACTTC
TRBV9	-	few	TRBJ1-1	13	CASSAGSYTEAFF	TGTGCCAGCAGCGCTGGGTCTTACACTGAAGCTTTCTTT
TRBV7-6	-	many	TRBJ2-7	14	CASSLKGESYEQYF	TGTGCCAGCAGCTTGAAGGGGGAGTCCTACGAGCAGTACTTC
TRBV27	TRBD2	-	TRBJ2-1	16	CASSFGLASSYNEQFF	TGTGCCAGCAGTTTCGGACTAGCTAGCTCCTACAATGAGCAGTTCTTC
TRBV7-8	-	many	TRBJ1-4	15	CASSSLQGRSEKLFF	TGTGCCAGCAGCTCCTTACAGGGAAGATCTGAAAAACTGTTTTTT
TRBV19	-	-	TRBJ1-4	14	CASSPWGLGEKLFF	TGTGCCAGTAGTCCCTGGGGGCTGGGTGAAAAACTGTTTTTT
TRBV5-8	TRBD1	once	TRBJ1-2	14	CASSLGQGDLGYTF	TGTGCCAGCAGCTTGGGACAGGGGGATCTTGGCTACACCTTC
TRBV27	-	few	TRBJ1-4	16	CASSYDRSGTNEKLFF	TGTGCCAGCAGTTACGACAGGTCGGGAACTAATGAAAAACTGTTTTTT
TRBV5-6	-	few	TRBJ2-7	17	CASSLGTEPGMTGGQYF	TGTGCCAGCAGCTTGGGGACAGAACCGGGGATGACTGGGGGGCAGTACTTC
TRBV6-1	-	few	TRBJ1-2	17	CASSDPGSGPPFAGYTF	TGTGCCAGCAGTGACCCCGGGTCCGGCCCCCCTTTTGCTGGCTACACCTTC
TRBV2	-	-	TRBJ2-4	16	CASIRPEDLAKNIQYF	TGTGCCAGCATTCGACCCGAGGATCTAGCCAAAAACATTCAGTACTTC
TRBV4-1	-	-	TRBJ2-6	15	CASSQTDAGANVLTF	TGCGCCAGCAGCCAAACGGATGCTGGGGCCAACGTCCTGACTTTC
TRBV12-3/TRBV12-4	-	-	TRBJ1-5	14	CASSLGGPFQPQHF	TGTGCCAGCAGTTTAGGGGGCCCCTTTCAGCCCCAGCATTTT